What follows are 13 T cell receptor beta chains derived from one specimen sequenced in a study of spatial heterogeneity in lung cancer. The time point here: sample taken at primary tumor resection. Tumor, nontumor lung or frozen PBMC supplied whole RNA that was sequenced unsorted. TCRdb passed the 5' RACE reads through MiXCR, listing each CDR3 protein once. The data show fewer than 20,000 distinct CDR3 sequences, over 15% seen once. Sequenced material: PBMCs, taken at surgery. These receptors were collected from a male donor with early-stage non-small cell lung cancer.

The rearrangement links TRBV28 to TRBJ1-5; TRBD1 is a possible D gene (5 bases). Germline CDR1 is MDHEN and CDR2 is SYDVKM. V dropped 3 bases and J dropped 1 base, with 7 bases sitting between them. This CDR3 contains 14 residues. CDR3 in DNA: TGTGCCAGCAGTTTGCGGGGGAGCAATCAGCCCCAGCATTTT. It specifies CASSLRGSNQPQHF.

The CDR3 reads CASRRGAEAFF. The CDR3 coding sequence is TGTGCCAGCAGGAGGGGGGCTGAAGCTTTCTTT. J is TRBJ1-1 and V is TRBV25-1, with D maybe TRBD1 (6 bases). The V gene's germline CDR1 is MGHDK and CDR2 SYGVNS. CDR3 length equals 11 residues. V was pared by 6 bases and J by 6 bases, with 8 bases between.

CDR3 amino acids: CASSRTLNTGELFF. The CDR3 region has the DNA TGTGCCAGCAGCCGGACTTTAAACACCGGGGAGCTGTTTTTT. This rearrangement joins TRBV11-2 to TRBJ2-2, with D possibly being TRBD2 (5 bases). The ends were cut back, 5 bases at V and 2 bases at J, with 9 bases in the middle. The CDR3 consists of 14 residues. Germline V gene sequence: CDR1 SGHAT, CDR2 FQNNGV.

This clonotype was seen only a few times. The J gene is TRBJ1-1, the V gene TRBV6-4; D remains ambiguous. CDR1 and CDR2 from the germline V gene are MRHNA and SNTAGT. The CDR3 has 13 amino acids. The ends were cut back, 4 bases at V and 3 bases at J, with 9 bases in the middle. The CDR3 nucleotides are TGTGCCAGCAGTGTAGAGAGGGACACTGAAGCTTTCTTT. It yields the protein CASSVERDTEAFF.

In regard to this clonotype: A much larger clone lies one base from this, so it may be a read error. The gene calls are TRBV27 and TRBJ2-7; 8 bases map to TRBD1. CDR3 length equals 16 residues. Losses at the gene ends were 4 bases for V and 2 bases for J; bases not matched to a gene: 10. The germline V gene has CDR1 MNHEY and CDR2 SMNVEV (reference sequence). DNA for the CDR3: TGTGCCAGCAGTTCTTTCCAGGGGGCGCAGGCCTACGAGCAGTACTTC. Protein sequence: CASSSFQGAQAYEQYF.

V and J are TRBV27 and TRBJ1-2; possibly TRBD1 for D (5 bases). The germline V gene encodes CDR1 MNHEY and CDR2 SMNVEV (reference sequence). The CDR3 is 15 residues long. Trimming stripped 0 bases from V and 7 bases from J, with 15 bases between. The CDR3 region is CASSLSDSGQRGYTF. CDR3 nucleotide sequence: TGTGCCAGCAGTTTATCTGATTCGGGGCAACGTGGCTACACCTTC.

The chain recombines TRBV10-3 with TRBJ1-5; no clear D. CDR3 length: 14 amino acids. V lost 4 bases and J lost 0, with 7 bases in between. Germline values: CDR1 ENHRY, CDR2 SYGVKD. The CDR3 sequence is CAISGPTSNQPQHF. CDR3 nucleotide sequence: TGTGCCATCAGTGGACCGACTAGCAATCAGCCCCAGCATTTT.

This clonotype was observed at least ten times. The chain carries TRBV12-3 or TRBV12-4 and TRBJ1-2, with D possibly being TRBD1 (6 bases). V lost 6 bases to trimming and J lost 5 bases, with 16 bases between them. The CDR3 spans 14 residues. The CDR3 is CASRDRTASYGYTF. In DNA form, the CDR3 reads TGTGCCAGCAGAGACCGGACAGCTTCTTATGGCTACACCTTC.

Many counts were recorded for this clonotype. The genes are TRBV29-1 and TRBJ1-1, with 7 nucleotides matching TRBD1. The CDR3 is 12 amino acids. V dropped 0 bases and J dropped 6; count of bases not matched to a gene: 1. Germline V gene data show CDR1 as SQVTM and CDR2 as ANQGSEA. The CDR3, as DNA: TGCAGCGTTGAAGAAGGGACAGCTGAAGCTTTCTTT. Protein product: CSVEEGTAEAFF.

This clonotype was counted ten times or more. The genes are TRBV2 and TRBJ2-5; 7 nucleotides align to TRBD1. The V segment lost 5 bases and the J segment 3 bases; nucleotides outside the gene matches: 6. Germline CDR1 SNHLY, CDR2 FYNNEI. The CDR3 spans 14 residues. In DNA form, the CDR3 reads TGTGCCAGCAGTCCGGGACAGTGGAAAGAGACCCAGTACTTC. It is translated as CASSPGQWKETQYF.

This clonotype was counted only a few times. The rearrangement uses TRBV14 and TRBJ2-1, with 7 nucleotides matching TRBD2. In germline, CDR1 is SGHDN, CDR2 FVKESK. The length of the CDR3 is 13 residues. V was pared by 4 bases and J by 6 bases, with 3 bases of the junction left unmatched. The DNA of the CDR3 is TGTGCCAGCAGCCCGAGCGGGGCCAATGAGCAGTTCTTC. Its protein product is CASSPSGANEQFF.

The V and J genes are TRBV7-9 and TRBJ2-3, with D possibly TRBD1 on 6 matching bases. The ends were cut back, 0 bases at V and 2 bases at J, with 6 bases in the middle. Looked up from germline, CDR1 is SEHNR and CDR2 is FQNEAQ (reference sequence). The CDR3 length is 14 residues. CDR3 in DNA: TGTGCCAGCAGCTTAGCGGGGGCCACAGATACGCAGTATTTT. This encodes CASSLAGATDTQYF.

The chain carries TRBV29-1 and TRBJ1-2, with 8 bases fitting TRBD1. Germline V CDR1 and CDR2: SQVTM, ANQGSEA. Losses at the gene ends were 4 bases for V and 2 bases for J; bases not matched to a gene: 3. The CDR3 contains 13 residues. This CDR3 is CSVAGTGNYGYTF. The CDR3 DNA follows: TGCAGCGTTGCAGGGACAGGAAACTATGGCTACACCTTC. Complete variable domain (other parts from reference TRBV29-1 and TRBJ1-2): SAVISQKPSRDICQRGTSLTIQCQVDSQVTMMFWYRQQPGQSLTLIATANQGSEATYESGFVIDKFPISRPNLTFSTLTVSNMSPEDSSIYLCSVAGTGNYGYTFGSGTRLTVV.